This T cell receptor (beta chain) was sequenced for a study of cytomegalovirus exposure and HLA in healthy donors. The wider study: Counted in an early data release were 75 million to 85 million unique TCRs from HLA-typed donors.

With 60 Vbeta and 13 Jbeta primers, the PCR was carried out. Some clones are missing from TCRdb's copy, which holds only in-frame ones; the method was immunoSEQ multiplex PCR. The data contain about 160,000 clones, 70% to 80% of them singletons. The junction had 6 bases not matched to a gene; V was cut back by 6 bases and J by 9 bases. This CDR3 has 13 residues. In germline, CDR1 is MDHEN, CDR2 SYDVKM. V usage is TRBV28 and J usage is TRBJ2-1; 9 bases fit TRBD1. The sequenced sample was PBMCs. This TCR was sampled from a male donor in good health and CMV-seronegative. DNA for the CDR3: TGTGCCAGCAGAAGGGGACAGGGCAGTGAGCAGTTCTTC. Its protein is CASRRGQGSEQFF.